Listed here are 16 T cell receptor beta chains from one sample, sequenced in a study of CD8 T cells in Susac syndrome. RNA in amounts of roughly 0.5 to 1 ug was reverse transcribed with random hexamers. TCRdb re-derived calls from the immunoSEQ multiplex PCR reads in MiXCR, one entry per CDR3 protein. The table includes fewer than 200,000 distinct CDR3 sequences, under 95% detected once. The sequencing input was CD4+ T cells from PBMCs. The receptors derive from a human donor with Susac syndrome.

The J gene is TRBJ2-7, the V gene TRBV7-2; D is uncertain. V lost 1 base to trimming and J lost 4 bases, with 11 bases between them. This CDR3 is built from 14 residues. Germline V CDR1 and CDR2: SGHTA, FQGNSA. CDR3 in DNA: TGTGCCAGCAGCTTAGGATGGCAGGCGTACGAGCAGTACTTC. Amino acids: CASSLGWQAYEQYF.

The V and J genes are TRBV12-3 or TRBV12-4 and TRBJ2-1; 8 bases match TRBD1. V trimming: 3 bases; J trimming: 3 bases; junction bases outside the gene matches: 4. This CDR3 comprises 15 residues. Written as DNA, the CDR3 is TGTGCCAGCAGTTTGAGGACAGGGTTCTACAATGAGCAGTTCTTC. This codes for CASSLRTGFYNEQFF.

The CDR3 is CASSRPGTGELFF. For the CDR3, the DNA is TGTGCCAGCAGTCGCCCAGGGACCGGGGAGCTGTTTTTT. V and J are TRBV6-5 and TRBJ2-2; D is perhaps TRBD1 (5 bases). This CDR3 has 13 residues. Germline lookup yields CDR1 MNHEY and CDR2 SVGAGI. The V and J ends lost 5 bases and 5 bases respectively, with 9 bases between them.

In its sample, this clonotype was seen once. The chain uses TRBV24-1 and TRBJ2-1, with a possible D match to TRBD1 (5 bases). The CDR3 covers 15 residues. Deletions cut 4 bases from V and 0 bases from J, with 9 bases between. Per germline, CDR1 KGHDR and CDR2 SFDVKD. Written as DNA, the CDR3 is TGTGCCACCAGTGAGGGGCAGAGCTCCTACAATGAGCAGTTCTTC. Residues: CATSEGQSSYNEQFF.

This rearrangement joins TRBV11-2 to TRBJ1-1; tentatively, D is TRBD1 (6 bases). This CDR3 has 15 amino acids. CDR1 and CDR2 from the germline V gene are SGHAT and FQNNGV. Trimming cost V 4 bases and J 1 base, with 13 bases left between them. The CDR3 here is CASSSRGTPNTEAFF. The DNA of the CDR3 is TGTGCCAGCAGCTCAAGGGGGACACCGAACACTGAAGCTTTCTTT.

The chain has TRBV7-9 and TRBJ1-2; no definite D call. The CDR3 is 15 amino acids. V gave up 1 base and J gave up 2 bases, with 11 bases separating them. Germline V gene lookup returns CDR1 SEHNR and CDR2 FQNEAQ (reference sequence). CDR3 amino acids: CASSLGSAGNYGYTF. CDR3 nucleotides: TGTGCCAGCAGCTTAGGAAGCGCGGGAAACTATGGCTACACCTTC.

The CDR3 nucleotides read TGCAGTGCTAAGGGACTAGCGGGGGGGCTTAAGTCGGGCGAGCAGTACTTC. Its translation is CSAKGLAGGLKSGEQYF. This chain connects TRBV20-1 to TRBJ2-7; 16 nucleotides align to TRBD2. Germline CDR1 reads DFQATT; CDR2 reads SNEGSKA (reference sequence). The V gene end was trimmed by 4 bases and the J gene end by 6 bases; junction bases not matched to a gene: 12. The CDR3 extends over 17 amino acids.

This clonotype appeared a single time. V and J are TRBV9 and TRBJ2-2; D is unresolved. CDR3 length equals 14 residues. Germline loops: CDR1 SGDLS, CDR2 YYNGEE. V lost 1 base and J lost 4, with 8 bases in between. The CDR3 here is CASSVSIGTGELFF. Here the CDR3 DNA reads TGTGCCAGCAGCGTATCAATAGGCACCGGGGAGCTGTTTTTT.

The chain links TRBV3-1 to TRBJ1-2; D gene unclear. The V end lost 0 bases, the J end lost 2 bases, and 7 bases lay between the germline ends. The CDR3 spans 14 residues. CDR1 LGHDT and CDR2 YNNKEL come from the germline V gene (reference sequence). CDR3 residues: CASSQETFNYGYTF. In DNA form, the CDR3 reads TGTGCCAGCAGCCAAGAGACTTTCAACTATGGCTACACCTTC. The complete variable domain, with remaining parts taken from reference TRBV3-1 and TRBJ1-2, reads DTAVSQTPKYLVTQMGNDKSIKCEQNLGHDTMYWYKQDSKKFLKIMFSYNNKELIINETVPNRFSPKSPDKAHLNLHINSLELGDSAVYFCASSQETFNYGYTFGSGTRLTVV.

The genes are TRBV7-9 and TRBJ2-7; D may be TRBD2 (5 bases). The CDR3 covers 15 residues. CDR1 is SEHNR, CDR2 FQNEAQ, per germline (reference sequence). Trimming removed 1 base at V and 3 bases at J, with 13 bases between. The CDR3 loop is CASSLGATGSYEQYF. CDR3 in DNA: TGTGCCAGCAGCTTAGGTGCGACGGGGAGCTACGAGCAGTACTTC.

The chain carries TRBV6-5 and TRBJ2-1, with D maybe TRBD1 (6 bases). CDR3 length: 15 residues. The V and J ends lost 0 bases and 8 bases respectively, with 14 bases between them. The germline V gene encodes CDR1 MNHEY and CDR2 SVGAGI. CDR3 in DNA: TGTGCCAGCAGTTACTCGAAGGGGGAGTACGATGAGCAGTTCTTC. It is translated as CASSYSKGEYDEQFF.

This chain links TRBV5-1 with TRBJ2-1, with 9 bases that match TRBD2. The CDR3 runs 13 residues. Germline CDR1 reads SGHRS; CDR2 reads YFSETQ. The V and J ends lost 6 bases and 6 bases, in that order; junction bases with no gene match: 4. CDR3 in DNA: TGCGCCAGCAACCCAGCGGGGGGCAATGAGCAGTTCTTC. The encoded protein is CASNPAGGNEQFF.

The rearrangement links TRBV28 to TRBJ1-2, with D maybe TRBD1 (5 bases). Germline CDR1 and CDR2: MDHEN and SYDVKM. Trimming took 8 bases from V and 4 from J, leaving 14 bases between them. This CDR3 region has 13 residues. As DNA, the CDR3 is TGTGCCAGCTCCTTAGTGGGGGGCTATGGCTACACCTTC. Residues: CASSLVGGYGYTF.

The chain links TRBV6-1 to TRBJ1-2; D is unclear. Trimming took 3 bases from V and 3 from J, leaving 5 bases between them. Germline V gives CDR1 MNHNS, CDR2 SASEGT. The length of the CDR3 is 12 residues. The CDR3, as DNA: TGTGCCAGCAGTGACACTGACTATGGCTACACCTTC. Protein: CASSDTDYGYTF.

The chain is built from TRBV20-1 and TRBJ2-5; D is unclear. CDR3 length equals 11 residues. CDR1 is DFQATT, CDR2 SNEGSKA, per germline (reference sequence). Trimming removed 2 bases from V and 8 bases from J, with 9 bases in between. The CDR3 sequence: CSARFPPTQYF. The CDR3 DNA reads TGCAGTGCTAGATTCCCGCCCACCCAGTACTTC.

The CDR3 sequence: CASSRMEGSGELFF. The CDR3 DNA reads as TGTGCCAGCAGCCGCATGGAGGGATCCGGGGAGCTGTTTTTT. The rearrangement links TRBV7-9 to TRBJ2-2, with a tentative D call TRBD2 (6 bases). Germline V CDR1 and CDR2: SEHNR, FQNEAQ (reference sequence). The CDR3 consists of 14 residues. V was cut by 5 bases and J by 6 bases, with 13 bases left in between.